The clone carrying this TCR beta chain has just a few counts. The antigen is not known. The entry originates in a study of T cell repertoires in cytomegalovirus infection. In the study overall: Public TCR beta signatures indicated both CMV infection and matching HLA type.

TCRdb re-called the reads with MiXCR, one entry per CDR3 protein. The data contain about 360,000 distinct CDR3 sequences, approximately 18% of them seen just once; the ten biggest clones take up around 9.3%. General observations from the study: Summed frequency of public TCR beta families distinguished CMV carriers with the relevant HLA. HLA-C-restricted TCR beta clonotypes specific for CMV led the ex vivo response.

V was pared by 1 base and J by 2 bases, with 11 bases of the junction left unmatched. The CDR3 totals 18 residues. Per germline, CDR1 SGHDN and CDR2 FVKESK. The material sequenced was PBMCs. The sequence derives from a human donor in good health (CMV status not recorded). Some clones in this sample may be carry-over from other donors' samples. The chain links TRBV14 to TRBJ2-1, with 7 bases that match TRBD2. CDR3 loop: CASSQGFSWGGTYNEQFF. The CDR3 DNA is TGTGCCAGCAGCCAAGGGTTCAGCTGGGGAGGGACCTACAATGAGCAGTTCTTC.